The next 3 T cell receptor beta chains were all read from a single sample in a study of T cell changes during pregnancy in multiple sclerosis. The repertoire was sequenced with immunoSEQ multiplex PCR; TCRdb's copy has only in-frame clones and lacks some. The data show approximately 50,000 clones, about 93% seen once. Material: CD4+ T cells from peripheral blood mononuclear cells, obtained after pregnancy. These receptors originate from a female donor in good health, enrolled as a control in a pregnancy study.

The chain carries TRBV6-1 and TRBJ2-5; D is uncertain. Germline CDR1 and CDR2: MNHNS and SASEGT. This CDR3 is built from 16 residues. V was clipped by 0 bases and J by 2 bases, with 13 bases between them. This chain's CDR3 is CASSEAVRRPQETQYF. As DNA, the CDR3 is TGTGCCAGCAGTGAAGCAGTGAGGAGACCTCAAGAGACCCAGTACTTC.

The V and J genes are TRBV4-2 and TRBJ2-7; 10 nucleotides match TRBD2. Germline assignment: CDR1 LGHNA and CDR2 YNFKEQ. The CDR3 length is 14 residues. J lost 3 bases, V lost 9 bases, and 8 bases had no gene match. The CDR3 sequence is CARISGRTNYEQYF. The CDR3 DNA is TGTGCCAGGATTAGCGGGAGGACCAACTACGAGCAGTACTTC.

This rearrangement joins TRBV9 to TRBJ2-1; a possible D gene is TRBD2 (5 bases). V was pared by 6 bases and J by 6 bases, with 10 bases between. CDR1 and CDR2 (germline): SGDLS, YYNGEE. This CDR3 has 12 residues. CDR3 sequence: CASTLASNEQFF. The CDR3 coding sequence is TGTGCCAGCACCCTAGCTAGCAATGAGCAGTTCTTC.